Shown below are 5 T cell receptor beta chains from a single sample sequenced in a study of tumor-infiltrating lymphocytes in primary liver carcinoma. The investigators made TCR beta cDNA from roughly 460 ng total RNA, using a constant-region primer. Libraries for TCR beta were built through three nested multiplex PCR rounds, which together made up a slightly modified ARM-PCR procedure. TRBV1-TRBV30 forward primers paired with a C-beta reverse primer drove the first two PCR rounds, 10 cycles each. Using its own MiXCR run on the multiplex PCR reads, TCRdb lists one record per CDR3 protein. The sample holds more than 150,000 distinct CDR3 sequences; 50% to 75% are singletons and the top ten take under 75%. The study extracted blood RNA from unsorted whole blood and also extracted germline DNA. Source material: peripheral blood. The receptors were gathered from a middle-aged man with primary liver carcinoma and hepatitis B virus infection.

V gene TRBV11-1 combines with J gene TRBJ2-7; TRBD2 matches at 11 bases. The V and J ends lost 0 bases and 10 bases, in that order; junction bases with no gene match: 11. Per germline, CDR1 SGHAT and CDR2 FQDESV (reference sequence). There are 16 residues in the CDR3. The CDR3 nucleotides read TGTGCCAGCAGCTTAGCCGGGACTAGCGGAGCCTACGGTCAGTACTTC. It codes for CASSLAGTSGAYGQYF.

This clonotype was detected only a few times. The V gene is TRBV4-1, the J gene TRBJ2-7, with D hard to call. The V gene's germline CDR1 is MGHRA and CDR2 YSYEKL. The ends were cut back, 4 bases at V and 0 bases at J, with 13 bases in the middle. CDR3 length: 15 amino acids. For the CDR3, the DNA is TGCGCCAGCAGCCCTTCCTTGCCGAACTCCTACGAGCAGTACTTC. Translation gives CASSPSLPNSYEQYF.

This clonotype was observed once. This chain connects TRBV29-1 to TRBJ2-1; 9 nucleotides match TRBD2. CDR1 is SQVTM and CDR2 is ANQGSEA in the germline V gene. V was pared by 1 base and J by 3 bases, with 10 bases of the junction left unmatched. This CDR3 contains 17 residues. The CDR3 region has the DNA TGCAGCGTTGAAGGGTTACCTAGCGGGGCCTTCTACAATGAGCAGTTCTTC. It translates to CSVEGLPSGAFYNEQFF.

This clonotype has only one observation. CDR3 DNA sequence: TGTGCCTGGAGTGATCGTGGGGCTGGAAACACCATATATTTT. This translates into CAWSDRGAGNTIYF. This chain joins TRBV30 and TRBJ1-3; D uncertain. The CDR3 covers 14 residues. V was pared by 1 base and J by 2 bases, with 9 bases between. Germline V CDR1 and CDR2: GTSNPN, SVGIG (reference sequence). Filled out from reference TRBV30 and TRBJ1-3, the complete variable domain reads SQTIHQWPATLVQPVGSPLSLECTVEGTSNPNLYWYRQAAGRGLQLLFYSVGIGQISSEVPQNLSASRPQDRQFILSSKKLLLSDSGFYLCAWSDRGAGNTIYFGEGSWLTVV.

The chain uses TRBV11-2 and TRBJ2-7, with a possible D match to TRBD1 (6 bases). The length of the CDR3 is 15 residues. With 9 bases removed from V and 1 base from J, the gap between germline ends came to 19 bases. Germline V gene sequence: CDR1 SGHAT, CDR2 FQNNGV. DNA of the CDR3: TGTGCCAGTAGCCCAAGGGACGACAGGTCCTACGAGCAGTACTTC. Translated, it gives CASSPRDDRSYEQYF.